This entry is about one TCR beta chain. TCRdb keeps only in-frame clones here, not all; method: immunoSEQ multiplex PCR. The top ten hold about 6.5% of the sample, which has tens of thousands of clones, around 94% seen once. The entry originates in a study of human thymus T cells. An approximately 0.45-1 mL peripheral blood aliquot was taken intraoperatively from four of eight donors. All available leukocytes, rather than a set cell count, yielded the blood DNA. The TCR originated in a boy under two years old with a congenital heart defect but otherwise immunologically healthy. The sequencing sample was made of blood.

The CDR3, as DNA: TGTGCCAGCAGTCCGATTGACAGGGCATCTGGAAACACCATATATTTT. Translating it yields CASSPIDRASGNTIYF. The chain combines TRBV28 with TRBJ1-3, with 7 bases that match TRBD1. V gave up 5 bases and J gave up 1 base; unmatched junction bases: 8. The CDR3 length is 16 residues. Germline values: CDR1 MDHEN, CDR2 SYDVKM.